This TCR beta chain was identified during a study of blood T cell repertoires in COVID-19. Study as a whole: PBMCs, B-cell-depleted T cells, or T cells were the source of the cDNA or gDNA that made up the material.

Sequencing was performed with immunoSEQ multiplex PCR; in TCRdb, only in-frame clones are kept and a portion is missing. The top ten clones hold about 5.4% of a sample with 100,000 to 150,000 clones, roughly 88% of them seen once. This clone is a singleton in its sample. In germline, CDR1 is SGHDN, CDR2 FVKESK. Germline trimming cut 3 bases from V and 7 bases from J; bases unmatched to any gene: 8. The CDR3 consists of 15 residues. Sequencing was carried out using peripheral blood. The TCR comes from a human donor in a cohort sampled during active COVID-19. This sequence joins TRBV14 and TRBJ2-1; 8 positions agree with TRBD2. DNA of the CDR3: TGTGCCAGCAGCCATGGGACTAGTGCCTGGAATGAGCAGTTCTTC. Translation: CASSHGTSAWNEQFF.